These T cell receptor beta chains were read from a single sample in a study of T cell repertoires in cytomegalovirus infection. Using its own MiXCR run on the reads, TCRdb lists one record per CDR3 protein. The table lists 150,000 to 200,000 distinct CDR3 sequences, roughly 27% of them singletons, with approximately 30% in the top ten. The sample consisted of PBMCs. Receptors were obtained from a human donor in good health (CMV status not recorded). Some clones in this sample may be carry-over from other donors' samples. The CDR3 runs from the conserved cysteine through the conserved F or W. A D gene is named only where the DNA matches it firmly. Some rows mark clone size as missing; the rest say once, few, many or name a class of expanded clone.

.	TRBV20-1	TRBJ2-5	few	CSARDPRGAETQYF	TGCAGTGCTAGAGACCCAAGGGGGGCGGAGACCCAGTACTTC
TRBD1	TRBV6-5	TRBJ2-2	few	CASMDRALNTGELFF	TGTGCCAGCATGGACAGGGCATTGAACACCGGGGAGCTGTTTTTT
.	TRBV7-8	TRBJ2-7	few	CASSSGVSYEQYF	TGTGCCAGCAGCTCGGGGGTCTCCTACGAGCAGTACTTC
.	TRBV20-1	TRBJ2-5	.	CSATLGETQYF	TGCAGTGCTACCTTGGGAGAGACCCAGTACTTC
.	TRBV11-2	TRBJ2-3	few	CASRGGTLTDTQYF	TGTGCCAGCAGAGGGGGGACCCTCACAGATACGCAGTATTTT
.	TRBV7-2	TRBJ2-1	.	CASSLGAGAYNEQFF	TGTGCCAGCAGCTTAGGGGCAGGGGCCTACAATGAGCAGTTCTTC
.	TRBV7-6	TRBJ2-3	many	CASSLFLKPGIASTDTQYF	TGTGCCAGCAGCTTATTTCTTAAGCCGGGGATCGCTAGCACAGATACGCAGTATTTT
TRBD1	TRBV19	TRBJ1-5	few	CASSSDRVSQPQHF	TGTGCCAGTAGCTCCGACAGGGTCAGTCAGCCCCAGCATTTT
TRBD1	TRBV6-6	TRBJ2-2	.	CASSLDRANTGELFF	TGTGCCAGCAGTTTGGACAGGGCGAACACCGGGGAGCTGTTTTTT
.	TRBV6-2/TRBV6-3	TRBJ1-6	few	CASSPLPQSHSPLHF	TGTGCCAGCAGCCCGCTCCCCCAATCTCATTCACCCCTCCACTTT
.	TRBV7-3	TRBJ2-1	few	CASSGGRREEQFF	TGTGCCAGCAGCGGGGGAAGAAGGGAGGAGCAGTTCTTC
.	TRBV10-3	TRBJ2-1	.	CAISETGLGEQFF	TGTGCCATCAGTGAGACAGGGTTGGGTGAGCAGTTCTTC
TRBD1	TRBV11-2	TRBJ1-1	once	CASSLLNRGDTEAFF	TGTGCCAGCAGCTTATTAAACAGGGGAGACACTGAAGCTTTCTTT
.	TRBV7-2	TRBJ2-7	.	CASSSFRGEYEQYF	TGTGCCAGCAGCTCCTTCCGGGGAGAGTACGAGCAGTACTTC
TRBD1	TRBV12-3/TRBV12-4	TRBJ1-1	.	CASRVTGVNTEAFF	TGTGCTAGCAGGGTGACAGGGGTGAACACTGAAGCTTTCTTT
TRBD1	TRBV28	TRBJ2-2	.	CASSPGGRGYTGELFF	TGTGCCAGCAGTCCAGGGGGCAGAGGGTACACCGGGGAGCTGTTTTTT
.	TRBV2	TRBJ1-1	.	CASSLLAGVATEAFF	TGTGCCAGCAGCCTACTAGCTGGGGTGGCGACTGAAGCTTTCTTT
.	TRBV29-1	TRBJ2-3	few	CSVGHGDTQYF	TGCAGCGTTGGACATGGGGATACGCAGTATTTT
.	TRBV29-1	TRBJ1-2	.	CSVDGGIGNGYTF	TGCAGCGTTGATGGGGGGATAGGGAATGGCTACACCTTC
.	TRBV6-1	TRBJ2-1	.	CASRRDVDEQFF	TGTGCCAGCAGGCGAGACGTCGATGAGCAGTTCTTC
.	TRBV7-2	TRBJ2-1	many	CASSLAVGGLYNEQFF	TGTGCCAGCAGCTTAGCTGTGGGGGGTCTATACAATGAGCAGTTCTTC
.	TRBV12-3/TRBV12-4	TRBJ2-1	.	CASSQGGNEQFF	TGTGCCAGCAGCCAAGGAGGCAATGAGCAGTTCTTC
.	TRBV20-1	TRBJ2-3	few	CSASPGLPRTDTQYF	TGCAGTGCTTCTCCGGGACTCCCACGCACAGATACGCAGTATTTT
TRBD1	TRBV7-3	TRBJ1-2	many	CASSRGQGGSYGYTF	TGTGCCAGCAGCCGTGGACAGGGCGGGAGCTATGGCTACACCTTC
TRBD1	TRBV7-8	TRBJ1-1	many	CASSPGTGWTEAFF	TGTGCCAGCAGCCCTGGGACAGGATGGACTGAAGCTTTCTTT
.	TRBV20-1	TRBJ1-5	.	CSAREDSRHQPQHF	TGCAGTGCTAGGGAGGACAGTCGTCATCAGCCCCAGCATTTT
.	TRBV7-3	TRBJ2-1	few	CASSSGVYNEQFF	TGTGCCAGCAGCTCGGGGGTCTACAATGAGCAGTTCTTC